The present entry profiles one T cell receptor beta chain with its context. Produced via immunoSEQ multiplex PCR; TCRdb's table is partial and in-frame only. The profile shows 100,000 to 130,000 clones, roughly 70% of them singletons. This sample was taken from a study of blood T cell repertoires in COVID-19. Study details: Samples came from the United States, Italy and Spain, spanning acute and convalescent COVID-19.

The CDR3 has 14 amino acids. Between the trimmed V and J ends, which lost 6 bases and 6 bases, there was a span of 15 bases. The germline V gene encodes CDR1 SGHRS and CDR2 YFSETQ. This TCR came from a woman in her forties with acute or convalescent COVID-19. The chain has TRBV5-1 and TRBJ2-2; D gene ambiguous. Sequencing was carried out using peripheral blood. CDR3: CASKPPYEPGELFF. The CDR3, as DNA: TGCGCCAGCAAACCCCCCTACGAGCCCGGGGAGCTGTTTTTT.